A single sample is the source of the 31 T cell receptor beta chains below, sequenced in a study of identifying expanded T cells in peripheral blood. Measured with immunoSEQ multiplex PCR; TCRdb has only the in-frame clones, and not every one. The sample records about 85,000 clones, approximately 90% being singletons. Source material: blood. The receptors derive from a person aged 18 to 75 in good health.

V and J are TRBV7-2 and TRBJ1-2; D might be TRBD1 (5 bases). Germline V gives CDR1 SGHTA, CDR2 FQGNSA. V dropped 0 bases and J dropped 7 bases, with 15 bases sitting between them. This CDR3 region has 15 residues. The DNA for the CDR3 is TGTGCCAGCAGCTTAGCTCAGACAGTTGCGGGTGGCTACACCTTC. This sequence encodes CASSLAQTVAGGYTF.

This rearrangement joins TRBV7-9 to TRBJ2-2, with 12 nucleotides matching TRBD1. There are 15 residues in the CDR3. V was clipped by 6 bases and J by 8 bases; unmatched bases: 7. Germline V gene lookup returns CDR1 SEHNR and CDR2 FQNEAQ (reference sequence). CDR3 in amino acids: CASRQRDRGPGELFF. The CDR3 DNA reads TGTGCCAGCAGACAGCGGGACAGGGGGCCGGGGGAGCTGTTTTTT.

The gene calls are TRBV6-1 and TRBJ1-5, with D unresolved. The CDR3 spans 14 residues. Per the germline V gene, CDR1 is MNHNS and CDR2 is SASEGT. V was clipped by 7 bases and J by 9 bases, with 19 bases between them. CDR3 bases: TGTGCCAGCATCATTTCCCTTAGTGTAGGGCCCCAGCATTTT. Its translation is CASIISLSVGPQHF.

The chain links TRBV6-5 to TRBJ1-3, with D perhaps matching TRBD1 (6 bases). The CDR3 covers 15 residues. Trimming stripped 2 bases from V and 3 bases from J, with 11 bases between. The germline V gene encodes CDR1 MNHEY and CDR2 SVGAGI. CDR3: CASSYGQLNGNTIYF. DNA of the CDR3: TGTGCCAGCAGTTACGGACAGCTGAATGGAAACACCATATATTTT.

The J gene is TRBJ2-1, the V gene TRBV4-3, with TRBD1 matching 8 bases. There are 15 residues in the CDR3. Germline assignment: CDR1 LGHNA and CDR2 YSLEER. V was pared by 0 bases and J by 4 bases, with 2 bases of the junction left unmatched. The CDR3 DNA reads TGCGCCAGCAGCCAAGATGGGGACAGGTACAATGAGCAGTTCTTC. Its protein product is CASSQDGDRYNEQFF.

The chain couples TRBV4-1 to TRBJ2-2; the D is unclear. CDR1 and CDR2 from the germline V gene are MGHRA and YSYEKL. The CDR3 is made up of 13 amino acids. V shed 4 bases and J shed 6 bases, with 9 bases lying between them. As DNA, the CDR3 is TGCGCCAGCAGCCTCCTGGGATCCGGGGAGCTGTTTTTT. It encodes CASSLLGSGELFF.

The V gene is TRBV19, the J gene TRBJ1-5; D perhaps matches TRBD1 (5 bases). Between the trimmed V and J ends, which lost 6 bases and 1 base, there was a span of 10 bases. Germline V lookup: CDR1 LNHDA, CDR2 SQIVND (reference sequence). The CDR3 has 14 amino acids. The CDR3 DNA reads TGTGCCAGTAGGGGGCCTGGGAGCAATCAGCCCCAGCATTTT. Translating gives CASRGPGSNQPQHF.

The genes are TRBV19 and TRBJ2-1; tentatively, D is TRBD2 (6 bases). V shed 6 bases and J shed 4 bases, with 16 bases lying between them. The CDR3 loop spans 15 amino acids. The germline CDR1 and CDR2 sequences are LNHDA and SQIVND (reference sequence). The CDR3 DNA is TGTGCCAGTAGGCTTGGGGCGGGGAGATACAATGAGCAGTTCTTC. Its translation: CASRLGAGRYNEQFF.

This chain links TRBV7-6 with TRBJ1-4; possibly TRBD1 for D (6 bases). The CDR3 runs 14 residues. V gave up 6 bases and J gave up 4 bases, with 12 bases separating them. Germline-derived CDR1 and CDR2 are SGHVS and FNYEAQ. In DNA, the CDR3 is TGTGCCAGCAGTCACCGACAGGTTAATGAAAAACTGTTTTTT. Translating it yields CASSHRQVNEKLFF.

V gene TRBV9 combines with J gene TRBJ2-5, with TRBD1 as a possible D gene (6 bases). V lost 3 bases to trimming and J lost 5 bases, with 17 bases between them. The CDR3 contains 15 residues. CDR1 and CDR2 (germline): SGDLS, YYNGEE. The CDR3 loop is CASSDKSGGGETQYF. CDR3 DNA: TGTGCCAGCAGCGATAAAAGTGGGGGCGGGGAGACCCAGTACTTC. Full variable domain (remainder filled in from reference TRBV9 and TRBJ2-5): DSGVTQTPKHLITATGQRVTLRCSPRSGDLSVYWYQQSLDQGLQFLIQYYNGEERAKGNILERFSAQQFPDLHSELNLSSLELGDSALYFCASSDKSGGGETQYFGPGTRLLVL.

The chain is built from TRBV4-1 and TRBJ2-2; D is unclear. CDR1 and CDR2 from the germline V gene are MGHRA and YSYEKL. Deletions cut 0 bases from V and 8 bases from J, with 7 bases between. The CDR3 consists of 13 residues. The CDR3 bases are TGCGCCAGCAGCCAAGAAGTGCGGGGGGAGCTGTTTTTT. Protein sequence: CASSQEVRGELFF.

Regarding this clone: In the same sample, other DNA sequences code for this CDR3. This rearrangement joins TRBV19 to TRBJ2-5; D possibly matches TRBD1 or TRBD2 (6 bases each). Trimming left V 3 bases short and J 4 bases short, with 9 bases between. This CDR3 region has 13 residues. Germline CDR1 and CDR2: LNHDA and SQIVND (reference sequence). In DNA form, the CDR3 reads TGTGCCAGTAGTATTGGGGGGCCAGAGACCCAGTACTTC. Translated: CASSIGGPETQYF.

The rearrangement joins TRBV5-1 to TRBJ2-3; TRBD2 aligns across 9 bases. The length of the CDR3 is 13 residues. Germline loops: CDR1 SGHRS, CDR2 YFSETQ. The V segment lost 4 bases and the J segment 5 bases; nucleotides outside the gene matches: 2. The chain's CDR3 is CASSTRGGDTQYF. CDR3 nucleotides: TGCGCCAGCAGCACGCGGGGGGGAGATACGCAGTATTTT.

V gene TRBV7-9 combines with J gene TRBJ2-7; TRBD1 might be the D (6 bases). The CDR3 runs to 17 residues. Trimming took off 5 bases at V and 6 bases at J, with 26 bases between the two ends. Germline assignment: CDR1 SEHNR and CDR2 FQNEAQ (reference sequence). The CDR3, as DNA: TGTGCCAGCAGCCTCCCATTGGGGGCGTCGGTACTGGCCGAGCAGTACTTC. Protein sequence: CASSLPLGASVLAEQYF.

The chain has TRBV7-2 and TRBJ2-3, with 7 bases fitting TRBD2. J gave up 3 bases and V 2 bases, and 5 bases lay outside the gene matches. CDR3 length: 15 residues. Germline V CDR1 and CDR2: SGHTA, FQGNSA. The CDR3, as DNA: TGTGCCAGCAGCTTATTTGGACTAGATACAGATACGCAGTATTTT. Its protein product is CASSLFGLDTDTQYF.

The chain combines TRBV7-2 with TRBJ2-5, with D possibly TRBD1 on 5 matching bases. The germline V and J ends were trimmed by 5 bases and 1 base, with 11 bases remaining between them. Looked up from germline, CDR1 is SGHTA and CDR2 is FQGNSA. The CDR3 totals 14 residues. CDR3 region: CASSRQLIQETQYF. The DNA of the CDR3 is TGTGCCAGCAGCCGACAGCTCATCCAAGAGACCCAGTACTTC.

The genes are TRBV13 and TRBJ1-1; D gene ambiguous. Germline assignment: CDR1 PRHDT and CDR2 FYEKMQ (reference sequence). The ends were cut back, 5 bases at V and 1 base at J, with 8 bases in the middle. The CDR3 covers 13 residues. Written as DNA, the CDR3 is TGTGCCAGCAGCGAGGCAGCGAACACTGAAGCTTTCTTT. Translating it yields CASSEAANTEAFF.

The CDR3 DNA follows: TGTGCCAGCAGTCCCCGGGGGACAGGGTCCGTCCAGTACTTC. Encoded protein: CASSPRGTGSVQYF. The chain uses TRBV11-2 and TRBJ2-5, with TRBD1 matching over 9 bases. Germline V gives CDR1 SGHAT, CDR2 FQNNGV. CDR3 length equals 14 residues. Trimming removed 6 bases from V and 10 bases from J; junction bases left unmatched: 12.

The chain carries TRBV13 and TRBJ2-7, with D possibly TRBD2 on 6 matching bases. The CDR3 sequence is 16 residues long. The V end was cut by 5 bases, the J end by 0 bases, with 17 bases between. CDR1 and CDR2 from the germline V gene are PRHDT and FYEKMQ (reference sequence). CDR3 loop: CASSGRGGVVSYEQYF. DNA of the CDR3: TGTGCCAGCAGCGGGCGGGGCGGAGTAGTCTCCTACGAGCAGTACTTC.

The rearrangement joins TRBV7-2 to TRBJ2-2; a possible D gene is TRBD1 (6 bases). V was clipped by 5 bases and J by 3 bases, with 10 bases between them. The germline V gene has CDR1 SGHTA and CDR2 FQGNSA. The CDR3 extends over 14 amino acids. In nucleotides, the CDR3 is TGTGCCAGCAGCCGGGCAGGGGACACCGGGGAGCTGTTTTTT. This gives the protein CASSRAGDTGELFF.

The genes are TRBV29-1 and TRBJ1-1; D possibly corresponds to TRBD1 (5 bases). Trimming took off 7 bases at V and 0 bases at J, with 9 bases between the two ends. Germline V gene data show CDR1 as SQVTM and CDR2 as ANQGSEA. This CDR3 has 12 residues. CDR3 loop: CSGGAMNTEAFF. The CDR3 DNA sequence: TGCAGCGGAGGGGCAATGAACACTGAAGCTTTCTTT.

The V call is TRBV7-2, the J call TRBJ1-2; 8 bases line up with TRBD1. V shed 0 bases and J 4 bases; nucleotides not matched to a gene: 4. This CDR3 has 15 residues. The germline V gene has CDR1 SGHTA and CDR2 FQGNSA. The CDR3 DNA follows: TGTGCCAGCAGCTTAGCCCCGGGACAGGCCTATGGCTACACCTTC. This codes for CASSLAPGQAYGYTF.

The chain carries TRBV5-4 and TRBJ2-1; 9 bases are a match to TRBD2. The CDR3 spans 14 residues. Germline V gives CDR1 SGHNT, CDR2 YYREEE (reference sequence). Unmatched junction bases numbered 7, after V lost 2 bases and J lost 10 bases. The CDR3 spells CASSFGGGAREQFF. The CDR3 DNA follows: TGTGCCAGCAGCTTCGGCGGGGGGGCCCGGGAGCAGTTCTTC. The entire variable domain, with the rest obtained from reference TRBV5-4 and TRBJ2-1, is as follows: ETGVTQSPTHLIKTRGQQVTLRCSSQSGHNTVSWYQQALGQGPQFIFQYYREEENGRGNFPPRFSGLQFPNYSSELNVNALELDDSALYLCASSFGGGAREQFFGPGTRLTVL.

CDR3 DNA sequence: TGCGCCAGCAGCCAAGATAATTCGCCGGGGGGAGAGACCCAGTACTTC. The encoded protein is CASSQDNSPGGETQYF. V is TRBV4-3 and J is TRBJ2-5; TRBD2 matches at 7 bases. V shed 0 bases, J shed 4 bases, and the junction held 8 bases outside the gene matches. Germline assignment: CDR1 LGHNA and CDR2 YSLEER. CDR3 length: 16 amino acids.

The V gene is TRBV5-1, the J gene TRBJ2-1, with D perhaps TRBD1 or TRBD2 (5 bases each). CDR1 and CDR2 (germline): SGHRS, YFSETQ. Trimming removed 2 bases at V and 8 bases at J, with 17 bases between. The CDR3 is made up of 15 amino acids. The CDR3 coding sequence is TGCGCCAGCAGCTTCCGGGGCAGGGTTTCCGATGAGCAGTTCTTC. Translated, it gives CASSFRGRVSDEQFF.

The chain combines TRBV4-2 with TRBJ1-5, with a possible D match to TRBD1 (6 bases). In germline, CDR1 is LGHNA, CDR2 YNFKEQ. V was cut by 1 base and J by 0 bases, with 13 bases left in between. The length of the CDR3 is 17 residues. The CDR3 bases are TGTGCCAGCAGCCAAGGGTCAACAGGGTATAGCAATCAGCCCCAGCATTTT. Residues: CASSQGSTGYSNQPQHF.

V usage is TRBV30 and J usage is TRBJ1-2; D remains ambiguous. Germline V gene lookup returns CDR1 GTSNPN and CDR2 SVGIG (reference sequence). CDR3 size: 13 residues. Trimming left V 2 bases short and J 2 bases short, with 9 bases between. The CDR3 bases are TGTGCCTGGAGTATTCGTAGGAACTATGGCTACACCTTC. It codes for CAWSIRRNYGYTF. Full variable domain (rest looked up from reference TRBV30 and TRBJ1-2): SQTIHQWPATLVQPVGSPLSLECTVEGTSNPNLYWYRQAAGRGLQLLFYSVGIGQISSEVPQNLSASRPQDRQFILSSKKLLLSDSGFYLCAWSIRRNYGYTFGSGTRLTVV.

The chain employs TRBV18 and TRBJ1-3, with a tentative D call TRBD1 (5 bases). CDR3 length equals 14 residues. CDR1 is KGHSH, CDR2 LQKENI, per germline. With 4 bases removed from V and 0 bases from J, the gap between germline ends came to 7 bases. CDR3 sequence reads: CASSLQDSGNTIYF. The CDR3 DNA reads TGTGCCAGCTCACTACAGGACTCTGGAAACACCATATATTTT.

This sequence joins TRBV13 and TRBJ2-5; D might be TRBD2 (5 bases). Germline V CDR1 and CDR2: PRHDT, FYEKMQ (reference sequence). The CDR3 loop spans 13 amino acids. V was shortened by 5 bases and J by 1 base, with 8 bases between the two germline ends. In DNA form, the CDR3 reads TGTGCCAGCAGCCCGGGATCCCAAGAGACCCAGTACTTC. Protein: CASSPGSQETQYF. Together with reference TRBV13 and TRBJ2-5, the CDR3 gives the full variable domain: AAGVIQSPRHLIKEKRETATLKCYPIPRHDTVYWYQQGPGQDPQFLISFYEKMQSDKGSIPDRFSAQQFSDYHSELNMSSLELGDSALYFCASSPGSQETQYFGPGTRLLVL.

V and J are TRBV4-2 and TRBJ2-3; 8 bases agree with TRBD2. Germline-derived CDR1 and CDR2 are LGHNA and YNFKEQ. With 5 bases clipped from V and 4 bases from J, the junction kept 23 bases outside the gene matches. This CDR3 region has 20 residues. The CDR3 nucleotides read TGTGCCAGCAGCTTCGAACCCGGACGGGCGGGGGGAGAGGGCGCAGATACGCAGTATTTT. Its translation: CASSFEPGRAGGEGADTQYF.

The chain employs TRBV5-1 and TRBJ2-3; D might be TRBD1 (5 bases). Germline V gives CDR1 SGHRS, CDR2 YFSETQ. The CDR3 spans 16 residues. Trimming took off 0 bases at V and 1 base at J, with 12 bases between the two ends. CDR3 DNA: TGCGCCAGCAGCTTGGATCCAGGGTCTGGCACAGATACGCAGTATTTT. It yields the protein CASSLDPGSGTDTQYF.